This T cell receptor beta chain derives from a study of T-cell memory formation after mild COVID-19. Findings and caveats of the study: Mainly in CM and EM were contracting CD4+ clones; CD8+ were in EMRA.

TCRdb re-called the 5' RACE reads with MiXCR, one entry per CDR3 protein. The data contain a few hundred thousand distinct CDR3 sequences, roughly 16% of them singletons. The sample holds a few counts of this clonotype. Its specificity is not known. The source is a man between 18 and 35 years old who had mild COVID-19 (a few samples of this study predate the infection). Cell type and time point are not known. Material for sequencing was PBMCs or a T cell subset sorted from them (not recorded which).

The chain's CDR3 is CASNRLAGGGELFF. The CDR3 region has the DNA TGTGCCAGCAACAGACTAGCGGGGGGAGGGGAGCTGTTTTTT. V and J are TRBV9 and TRBJ2-2; 13 bases are shared with TRBD2. Germline assignment: CDR1 SGDLS and CDR2 YYNGEE. This CDR3 region has 14 residues. The trim removed 6 bases at V and 8 bases at J, leaving 4 bases unmatched.